This T cell receptor beta chain was sequenced during a study of cytomegalovirus exposure and HLA in healthy donors. General study findings and limits: Indistinguishable V segments, including TRBV6-2 and TRBV6-3, were excluded. Prior analysis indicated that the majority of TCR beta V segments exhibited productivity approximately 87% or approximately 30% of the time.

V shed 3 bases and J 0 bases; nucleotides not matched to a gene: 13. CDR1 is LNHDA and CDR2 is SQIVND in the germline V gene (reference sequence). The CDR3 runs to 19 residues. Primers included in the PCR were 60 Vbeta and 13 Jbeta primers. Methods used by the authors: A later analysis counted about 80 million unique TCR beta chains, some 11 million shared. TCRdb keeps only in-frame clones here, not all; method: immunoSEQ multiplex PCR. The V and J calls and clone size were taken over from that table, and D and trimming were inferred from the DNA. In the table there are roughly 180,000 clones, roughly 8.7% of which are singletons. For this clone: Its antigen is as yet unknown.

Sequencing was carried out using PBMCs. The clonotype originates from a woman between 25 and 40 years old in good health and CMV-seropositive. This chain connects TRBV19 to TRBJ1-5, with 8 bases identical to TRBD1. CDR3: CASSIHRQGTPYSNQPQHF. Written as DNA, the CDR3 is TGTGCCAGTAGTATTCATCGACAGGGGACCCCTTATAGCAATCAGCCCCAGCATTTT.